What follows are 21 T cell receptor beta chains derived from one specimen sequenced in a study of T cell repertoires in cytomegalovirus infection. Using its own MiXCR run on the reads, TCRdb lists one record per CDR3 protein. The sample records about 500,000 distinct CDR3 sequences, 30% to 40% being singletons. For these receptors, no antigen is known. Material: cultured PBMCs, obtained from culture after CMV antigen stimulation. The receptor set was obtained from a human donor in good health (CMV status not recorded). Some clones in this sample may be carry-over from other donors' samples.

The chain is built from TRBV20-1 and TRBJ2-5, with 14 positions matching TRBD2. The V segment lost 0 bases and the J segment 2 bases; nucleotides outside the gene matches: 5. Per the germline V gene, CDR1 is DFQATT and CDR2 is SNEGSKA (reference sequence). The CDR3 consists of 17 residues. CDR3 residues: CSAREGTSGSAQETQYF. The CDR3 DNA reads TGCAGTGCTAGAGAGGGGACTAGCGGGAGTGCACAAGAGACCCAGTACTTC.

This clonotype was seen only a few times. The chain couples TRBV12-3 or TRBV12-4 to TRBJ1-1; perhaps TRBD1 as D (5 bases). The germline V and J ends were trimmed by 6 bases and 7 bases, with 9 bases remaining between them. CDR3 size: 11 residues. CDR3 sequence (DNA): TGTGCCAGCAGGGGACCTGGTGAAGCTTTCTTT. It yields the protein CASRGPGEAFF.

This clonotype has at least ten counts. The rearrangement links TRBV7-2 to TRBJ1-1; tentatively, D is TRBD1 (5 bases). Trimming took 4 bases from V and 5 from J, leaving 17 bases between them. Germline V lookup: CDR1 SGHTA, CDR2 FQGNSA. There are 15 residues in the CDR3. The CDR3: CASSSYTGGKTEAFF. The CDR3 DNA reads as TGTGCCAGCAGCTCATATACGGGGGGGAAAACTGAAGCTTTCTTT.

Only a few counts were recorded for this clonotype. This chain connects TRBV7-2 to TRBJ2-3; 10 bases agree with TRBD2. CDR3 length equals 23 residues. From germline, CDR1 is SGHTA and CDR2 FQGNSA. The ends lost 5 bases at V and 1 base at J; junction bases unmatched: 27. The CDR3 DNA reads TGTGCCAGCAGCCCCATAGGGGCCCCCCGGCTAGCGGGAGTCCAGGCCGGCACAGATACGCAGTATTTT. Amino acid sequence: CASSPIGAPRLAGVQAGTDTQYF.

This clonotype was counted ten times or more. The V call is TRBV6-1, the J call TRBJ2-5; 7 bases are a match to TRBD2. With V trimmed by 7 bases and J by 1 base, 3 bases remained unmatched. The CDR3 runs to 13 residues. Germline-derived CDR1 and CDR2 are MNHNS and SASEGT. CDR3 region: CASKRDLQETQYF. The CDR3 DNA reads as TGTGCCAGCAAGCGGGACCTCCAAGAGACCCAGTACTTC.

This clonotype was observed a few times. The rearrangement joins TRBV6-1 to TRBJ2-3, with 10 nucleotides matching TRBD1. In germline, CDR1 is MNHNS, CDR2 SASEGT. V lost 5 bases, J lost 4 bases, and 6 bases stayed unmatched. There are 15 residues in the CDR3. Here the CDR3 DNA reads TGTGCCAGCAGTTTGGACAGGGGGAACTCAGATACGCAGTATTTT. As protein: CASSLDRGNSDTQYF.

This clonotype was detected only a few times. This chain connects TRBV20-1 to TRBJ1-1; D call uncertain. Germline lookup yields CDR1 DFQATT and CDR2 SNEGSKA (reference sequence). Trimming took 3 bases from V and 2 from J, leaving 13 bases between them. The CDR3 has 14 residues. CDR3 sequence (DNA): TGCAGTGCTAGGAGGCGGGTTATTAACACTGAAGCTTTCTTT. The encoded protein is CSARRRVINTEAFF.

This clonotype showed up many times. CDR3 loop: CASSPTGGPNQPQHF. The CDR3 bases are TGTGCCAGCAGCCCGACAGGGGGCCCCAATCAGCCCCAGCATTTT. This chain uses TRBV7-2 with TRBJ1-5; 10 bases map to TRBD1. The CDR3 has 15 amino acids. Losses at the gene ends were 5 bases for V and 3 bases for J; bases not matched to a gene: 4. In germline, CDR1 is SGHTA, CDR2 FQGNSA.

The chain carries TRBV7-2 and TRBJ2-7; a weak D match, TRBD2 (6 bases). The CDR3 consists of 18 residues. The germline CDR1 and CDR2 sequences are SGHTA and FQGNSA. V was trimmed by 3 bases and J by 4 bases, leaving 25 bases between them. The CDR3 spells CASSFPDCGYTEGYEQYV. CDR3 nucleotide sequence: TGTGCCAGCAGCTTCCCCGATTGTGGGTATACGGAGGGATACGAGCAGTACGTC.

This clonotype came up a few times. The V gene is TRBV6-5, the J gene TRBJ2-1; 12 bases map to TRBD2. This CDR3 has 15 residues. Germline V lookup: CDR1 MNHEY, CDR2 SVGAGI. V was clipped by 4 bases and J by 13 bases; unmatched bases: 11. The CDR3 protein is CASSSALTSGRIQFF. Here the CDR3 DNA reads TGTGCCAGCAGTTCCGCACTCACTAGCGGGAGGATACAGTTCTTC.

This clonotype has just a few counts. The chain combines TRBV7-2 with TRBJ2-7; D perhaps matches TRBD1 (6 bases). Germline V gene data show CDR1 as SGHTA and CDR2 as FQGNSA. V dropped 5 bases and J dropped 3 bases, with 17 bases sitting between them. This CDR3 contains 15 residues. The DNA of the CDR3 is TGTGCCAGCAGCGAGGAACAGGGTATTGGCTACGAGCAGTACTTC. This sequence encodes CASSEEQGIGYEQYF.

CDR3: CASQDRLNTEAFF. The CDR3 nucleotides read TGTGCCAGCCAAGACAGGTTAAACACTGAAGCTTTCTTT. This chain links TRBV7-9 with TRBJ1-1; D may be TRBD1 (6 bases). The CDR3 is 13 residues long. Germline loops: CDR1 SEHNR, CDR2 FQNEAQ (reference sequence). V was pared by 8 bases and J by 2 bases, with 12 bases between.

This clonotype was seen at least ten times. The J gene is TRBJ2-3, the V gene TRBV7-8; D might be TRBD1 or TRBD2, each matching 5 bases. CDR3 length: 15 residues. Germline CDR1 is SGHVS and CDR2 is FQNEAQ. V was shortened by 4 bases and J by 2 bases, with 13 bases between the two germline ends. CDR3 residues: CASSWGRIHTDTQYF. The CDR3 nucleotides read TGTGCCAGCAGCTGGGGACGAATCCACACAGATACGCAGTATTTT.

The chain combines TRBV7-2 with TRBJ2-3; D remains unclear. Deletions cut 6 bases from V and 0 bases from J, with 13 bases between. CDR3 size: 15 residues. Germline CDR1 is SGHTA and CDR2 is FQGNSA. CDR3 coding DNA: TGTGCCAGCAGTCAGCCGTCGGGTAGCACAGATACGCAGTATTTT. As protein: CASSQPSGSTDTQYF.

The rearrangement uses TRBV11-3 and TRBJ2-1, with 16 nucleotides matching TRBD2. After removal of 5 bases from V and 4 bases from J, the junction contained 11 bases not matched to a gene. The CDR3 spans 19 residues. Germline-derived CDR1 and CDR2 are SGHNT and YENEEA. CDR3 nucleotide sequence: TGTGCCAGCAGCGAGCCGGGACTAGCGGGAGGGAACTGGTACAATGAGCAGTTCTTC. The encoded protein is CASSEPGLAGGNWYNEQFF.

The chain couples TRBV20-1 to TRBJ2-5; TRBD2 agrees at 11 bases. Germline CDR1 and CDR2: DFQATT and SNEGSKA (reference sequence). The trim removed 2 bases at V and 2 bases at J, leaving 7 bases unmatched. This CDR3 region has 16 residues. The CDR3 bases are TGCAGTGCTAGAAGCGTAGCGGGAGGGGGGCAAGAGACCCAGTACTTC. This encodes CSARSVAGGGQETQYF.

The chain combines TRBV7-8 with TRBJ2-1; 13 positions match TRBD2. Trimming cost V 4 bases and J 5 bases; bases outside gene matches: 17. The CDR3 loop spans 20 amino acids. Germline CDR1 reads SGHVS; CDR2 reads FQNEAQ. The CDR3 sequence: CASSSERTSGSKNRNNEQFF. Written as DNA, the CDR3 is TGTGCCAGCAGCTCGGAAAGGACTAGCGGGAGTAAAAATAGGAACAATGAGCAGTTCTTC.

The V gene is TRBV29-1, the J gene TRBJ2-3; TRBD1 matches at 10 bases. Germline CDR1 reads SQVTM; CDR2 reads ANQGSEA. After removal of 7 bases from V and 4 bases from J, the junction contained 8 bases not matched to a gene. There are 14 residues in the CDR3. The CDR3 sequence: CSAPGQGTPDTQYF. For the CDR3, the DNA is TGCAGCGCCCCGGGACAGGGGACCCCAGATACGCAGTATTTT.

J is TRBJ1-1 and V is TRBV4-3, with 10 bases aligning to TRBD1. The germline V gene has CDR1 LGHNA and CDR2 YSLEER. Trimming took 1 base from V and 5 from J; bases not matched to a gene: 7. The CDR3 contains 16 residues. CDR3 coding DNA: TGCGCCAGCAGCCAAGGGGACAGGGGTCGAGATACTGAAGCTTTCTTT. This translates into CASSQGDRGRDTEAFF.

The genes are TRBV29-1 and TRBJ2-5, with 8 positions matching TRBD1. Trimming at V came to 6 bases and at J to 5 bases, leaving 5 bases not matched to a gene. The CDR3 is 12 residues long. Germline V CDR1 and CDR2: SQVTM, ANQGSEA. CDR3 sequence reads: CSVDQGAETQYF. The DNA of the CDR3 is TGCAGCGTGGACCAGGGGGCCGAGACCCAGTACTTC.

The chain employs TRBV6-2 or TRBV6-3 and TRBJ2-5; D is possibly TRBD2 (5 bases). The CDR3 runs 15 residues. Germline V CDR1 and CDR2: MNHEY, SVGEGT. Trimming took off 8 bases at V and 1 base at J, with 17 bases between the two ends. CDR3 sequence: CASGSLVGSQETQYF. The CDR3 DNA sequence: TGTGCCAGCGGAAGCCTGGTGGGGAGCCAAGAGACCCAGTACTTC.